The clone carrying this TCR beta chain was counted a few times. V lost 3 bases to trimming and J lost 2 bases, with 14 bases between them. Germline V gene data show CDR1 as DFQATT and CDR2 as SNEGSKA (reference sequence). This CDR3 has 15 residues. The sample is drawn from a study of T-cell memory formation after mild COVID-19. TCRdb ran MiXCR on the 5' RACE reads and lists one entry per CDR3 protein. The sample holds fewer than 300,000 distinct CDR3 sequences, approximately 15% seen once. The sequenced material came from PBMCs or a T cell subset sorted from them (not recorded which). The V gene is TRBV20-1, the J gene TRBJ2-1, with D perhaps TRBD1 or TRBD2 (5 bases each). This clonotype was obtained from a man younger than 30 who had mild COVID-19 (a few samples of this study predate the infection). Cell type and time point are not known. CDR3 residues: CSARGTPGTYNEQFF. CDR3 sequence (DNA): TGCAGTGCTAGGGGGACCCCGGGAACCTACAATGAGCAGTTCTTC.